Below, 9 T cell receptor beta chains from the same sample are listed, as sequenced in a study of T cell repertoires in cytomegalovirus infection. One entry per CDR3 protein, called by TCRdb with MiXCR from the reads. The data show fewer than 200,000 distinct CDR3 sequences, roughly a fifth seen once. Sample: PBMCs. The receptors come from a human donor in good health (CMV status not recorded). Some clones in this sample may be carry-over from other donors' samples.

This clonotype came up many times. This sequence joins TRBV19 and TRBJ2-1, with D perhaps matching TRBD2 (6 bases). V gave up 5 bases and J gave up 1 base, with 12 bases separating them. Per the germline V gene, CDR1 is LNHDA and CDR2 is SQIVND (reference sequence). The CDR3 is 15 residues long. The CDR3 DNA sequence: TGTGCCAGTAGTTCCGAGGGGAGGTCCTACAATGAGCAGTTCTTC. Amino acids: CASSSEGRSYNEQFF.

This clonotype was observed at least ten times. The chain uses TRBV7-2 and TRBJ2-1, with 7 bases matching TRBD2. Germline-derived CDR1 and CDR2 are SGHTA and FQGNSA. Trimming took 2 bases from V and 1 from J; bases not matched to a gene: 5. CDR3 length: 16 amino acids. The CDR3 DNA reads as TGTGCCAGCAGCTTAAGTGGCGGGGGATCCTACAATGAGCAGTTCTTC. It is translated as CASSLSGGGSYNEQFF.

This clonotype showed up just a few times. The CDR3 reads CASSQFRGAGYYEQYF. CDR3 nucleotide sequence: TGCGCCAGCAGCCAGTTTAGGGGGGCGGGTTACTACGAGCAGTACTTC. This sequence joins TRBV4-3 and TRBJ2-7, with D possibly being TRBD1 or TRBD2 (6 bases each). The CDR3 extends over 16 amino acids. Germline assignment: CDR1 LGHNA and CDR2 YSLEER. V lost 3 bases, J lost 3 bases, and 18 bases lay in between.

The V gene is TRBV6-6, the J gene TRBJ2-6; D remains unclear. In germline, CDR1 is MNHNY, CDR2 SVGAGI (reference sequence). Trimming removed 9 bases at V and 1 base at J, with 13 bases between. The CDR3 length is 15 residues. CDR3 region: CARSPARSGANVLTF. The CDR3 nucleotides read TGTGCCAGAAGCCCCGCTCGGTCTGGGGCCAACGTCCTGACTTTC.

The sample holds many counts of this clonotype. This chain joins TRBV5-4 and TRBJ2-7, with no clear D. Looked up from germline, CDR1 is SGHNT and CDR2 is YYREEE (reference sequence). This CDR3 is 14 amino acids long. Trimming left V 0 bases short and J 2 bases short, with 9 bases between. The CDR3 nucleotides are TGTGCCAGCAGCTTGGCAGGTCTACCCTACGAGCAGTACTTC. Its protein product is CASSLAGLPYEQYF.

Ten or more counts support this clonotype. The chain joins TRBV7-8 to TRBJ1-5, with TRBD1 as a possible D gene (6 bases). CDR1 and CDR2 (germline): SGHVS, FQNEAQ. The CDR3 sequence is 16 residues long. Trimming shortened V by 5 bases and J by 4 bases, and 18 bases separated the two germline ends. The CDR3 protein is CASSPKRGVGNQPQHF. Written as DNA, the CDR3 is TGTGCCAGCAGCCCCAAGAGGGGGGTCGGGAATCAGCCCCAGCATTTT.

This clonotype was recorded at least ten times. As DNA, the CDR3 is TGTGCCAGCAGCTTGGGGGGGGGACAGGGATTCTATGGCTACACCTTC. It codes for CASSLGGGQGFYGYTF. J is TRBJ1-2 and V is TRBV7-2; TRBD1 agrees at 9 bases. This CDR3 is built from 16 residues. Trimming cost V 3 bases and J 4 bases; bases outside gene matches: 9. Germline assignment: CDR1 SGHTA and CDR2 FQGNSA.

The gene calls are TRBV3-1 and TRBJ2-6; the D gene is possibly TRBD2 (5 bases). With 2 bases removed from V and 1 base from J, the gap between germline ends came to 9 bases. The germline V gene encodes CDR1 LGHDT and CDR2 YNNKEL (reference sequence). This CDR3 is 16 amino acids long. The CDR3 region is CASSQSGGSGANVLTF. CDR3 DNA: TGTGCCAGCAGCCAATCCGGCGGGTCTGGGGCCAACGTCCTGACTTTC. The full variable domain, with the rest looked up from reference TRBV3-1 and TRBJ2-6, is DTAVSQTPKYLVTQMGNDKSIKCEQNLGHDTMYWYKQDSKKFLKIMFSYNNKELIINETVPNRFSPKSPDKAHLNLHINSLELGDSAVYFCASSQSGGSGANVLTFGAGSRLTVL.

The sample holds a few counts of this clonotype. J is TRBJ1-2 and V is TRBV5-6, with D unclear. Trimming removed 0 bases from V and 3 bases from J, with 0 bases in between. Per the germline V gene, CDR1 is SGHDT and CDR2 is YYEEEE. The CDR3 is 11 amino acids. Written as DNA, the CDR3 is TGTGCCAGCAGCTTGGACTATGGCTACACCTTC. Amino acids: CASSLDYGYTF.